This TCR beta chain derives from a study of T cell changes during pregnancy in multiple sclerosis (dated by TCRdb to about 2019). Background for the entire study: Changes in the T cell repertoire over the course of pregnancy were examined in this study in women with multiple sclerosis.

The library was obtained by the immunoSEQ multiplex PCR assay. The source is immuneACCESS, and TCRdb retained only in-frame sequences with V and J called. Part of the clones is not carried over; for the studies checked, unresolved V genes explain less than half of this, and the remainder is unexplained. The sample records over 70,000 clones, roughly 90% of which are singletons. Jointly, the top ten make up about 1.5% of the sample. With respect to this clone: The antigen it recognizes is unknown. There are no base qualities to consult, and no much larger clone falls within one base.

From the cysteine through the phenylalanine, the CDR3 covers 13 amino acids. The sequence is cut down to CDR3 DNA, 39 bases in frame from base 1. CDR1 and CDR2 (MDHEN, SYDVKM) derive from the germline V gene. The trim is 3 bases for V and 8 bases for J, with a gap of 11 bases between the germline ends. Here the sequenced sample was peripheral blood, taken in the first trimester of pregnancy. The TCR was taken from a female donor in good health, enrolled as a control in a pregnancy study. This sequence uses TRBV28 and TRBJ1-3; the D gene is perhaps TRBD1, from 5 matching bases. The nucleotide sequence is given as TGTGCCAGCAGTTTGGTTCGCAGGGACACCATATATTTT. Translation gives CASSLVRRDTIYF.